These 28 T cell receptor beta chains came from one sample sequenced in a study of cytomegalovirus exposure and HLA in healthy donors. The PCR ran on 60 Vbeta and 13 Jbeta primers. The protocol was immunoSEQ multiplex PCR, while the TCRdb copy is restricted to in-frame clones and leaves out a portion. This sample has around 220,000 clones; 65% to 80% occur once, and the top ten carry about 14%. Sequenced input: PBMCs. The receptor source for this set is a man between 40 and 49 years old in good health and CMV-seronegative.

The chain employs TRBV30 and TRBJ2-7; the D gene is possibly TRBD1 (6 bases). Germline-derived CDR1 and CDR2 are GTSNPN and SVGIG (reference sequence). The CDR3 covers 15 residues. Trimming removed 3 bases from V and 2 bases from J, with 17 bases in between. The CDR3: CAWRSQGQGAYEQYF. Written as DNA, the CDR3 is TGTGCCTGGAGGTCTCAGGGACAAGGAGCCTACGAGCAGTACTTC.

This chain uses TRBV27 with TRBJ1-2; 8 nucleotides line up with TRBD1. Per germline, CDR1 MNHEY and CDR2 SMNVEV (reference sequence). This CDR3 has 13 amino acids. With 2 bases clipped from V and 8 bases from J, the junction kept 4 bases outside the gene matches. The CDR3 nucleotides read TGTGCCAGCAGTTTAGACAGGGGCCGGGGCTACACCTTC. As protein: CASSLDRGRGYTF.

A note on this clone: The sample contains more than one DNA sequence encoding this CDR3. The J gene is TRBJ2-5, the V gene TRBV6-5; TRBD2 matches at 9 bases. Germline loops: CDR1 MNHEY, CDR2 SVGAGI. V lost 0 bases to trimming and J lost 4 bases; unmatched junction nucleotides: 3. CDR3 length: 15 amino acids. CDR3 amino acids: CASSYSAGGPETQYF. The CDR3 bases are TGTGCCAGCAGTTACTCAGCGGGGGGACCAGAGACCCAGTACTTC.

The chain has TRBV5-4 and TRBJ2-2; maybe TRBD2 (5 bases). V was pared by 0 bases and J by 4 bases, with 13 bases between. The CDR3 has 16 residues. The V gene's germline CDR1 is SGHNT and CDR2 YYREEE (reference sequence). CDR3 loop: CASSLGRQNPTGELFF. In nucleotides, the CDR3 is TGTGCCAGCAGCTTGGGGAGGCAAAACCCCACCGGGGAGCTGTTTTTT.

V gene TRBV12-2 combines with J gene TRBJ1-4; the D call in the table, TRBD1, was not verified against the DNA. TRBV12-2 is listed as a pseudogene. This CDR3 is 17 amino acids long. Written as DNA, the CDR3 is TGTGCAAGTCGCCCATGGGACCAACAGGGGATGGCTGAAAAACTGTTTTTT. Translation gives CASRPWDQQGMAEKLFF.

The chain employs TRBV5-4 and TRBJ1-4; 7 bases match TRBD1. Trimming took 0 bases from V and 8 from J; bases not matched to a gene: 7. The length of the CDR3 is 15 residues. Germline V lookup: CDR1 SGHNT, CDR2 YYREEE (reference sequence). The CDR3 DNA sequence: TGTGCCAGCAGCTTGGGGCAGGGGGGTCAGGAAAAACTGTTTTTT. Its protein product is CASSLGQGGQEKLFF. The full variable domain, rest sourced from reference TRBV5-4 and TRBJ1-4, is ETGVTQSPTHLIKTRGQQVTLRCSSQSGHNTVSWYQQALGQGPQFIFQYYREEENGRGNFPPRFSGLQFPNYSSELNVNALELDDSALYLCASSLGQGGQEKLFFGSGTQLSVL.

V gene TRBV28 combines with J gene TRBJ1-1; the D gene is possibly TRBD1 (5 bases). Trimming took 5 bases from V and 7 from J, leaving 17 bases between them. The CDR3 spans 14 residues. CDR1 MDHEN and CDR2 SYDVKM come from the germline V gene. CDR3 protein: CASSPGLSSGEAFF. CDR3 nucleotide sequence: TGTGCCAGCAGTCCGGGACTGAGCTCTGGTGAAGCTTTCTTT.

J is TRBJ1-1 and V is TRBV2; TRBD1 is a possible D gene (5 bases). The CDR3 sequence is 11 residues long. CDR1 is SNHLY and CDR2 is FYNNEI in the germline V gene. V was pared by 6 bases and J by 4 bases, with 6 bases between. The CDR3 nucleotides read TGTGCCAGCAGGGGGGGCACTGAAGCTTTCTTT. It translates to CASRGGTEAFF.

This clone appeared a single time. The genes are TRBV6-5 and TRBJ2-7; 9 bases agree with TRBD2. The germline V gene encodes CDR1 MNHEY and CDR2 SVGAGI. Trimming removed 4 bases from V and 8 bases from J; junction bases left unmatched: 9. The CDR3 has 14 amino acids. CDR3 in amino acids: CASSSPSGTSKQYF. The CDR3 DNA follows: TGTGCCAGCAGTTCCCCCTCCGGGACTAGCAAGCAGTACTTC.

The chain links TRBV7-9 to TRBJ2-5, with unresolved D. Germline V gene data show CDR1 as SEHNR and CDR2 as FQNEAQ (reference sequence). Between the trimmed V and J ends, which lost 1 base and 1 base, there was a span of 7 bases. The CDR3 has 14 residues. The CDR3 reads CASSLGHSQETQYF. Here the CDR3 DNA reads TGTGCCAGCAGCTTAGGTCACAGCCAAGAGACCCAGTACTTC.

V usage is TRBV6-6 and J usage is TRBJ2-1; D is unclear. The CDR3 has 16 residues. CDR1 and CDR2 (germline): MNHNY, SVGAGI (reference sequence). V was cut by 0 bases and J by 0 bases, with 9 bases left in between. The CDR3 nucleotides read TGTGCCAGCAGTTACTCCCTTAAGAGCTCCTACAATGAGCAGTTCTTC. It yields the protein CASSYSLKSSYNEQFF.

J is TRBJ1-2 and V is TRBV5-6, with a tentative D call TRBD1 (5 bases). Looked up from germline, CDR1 is SGHDT and CDR2 is YYEEEE. Between the trimmed V and J ends, which lost 0 bases and 6 bases, there was a span of 9 bases. The CDR3 consists of 13 residues. Here the CDR3 reads CASSLEQDDGYTF. CDR3 DNA: TGTGCCAGCAGCTTGGAACAGGACGATGGCTACACCTTC.

The V gene is TRBV19, the J gene TRBJ1-5; a possible D gene is TRBD1 (5 bases). The germline gives CDR1 LNHDA, CDR2 SQIVND (reference sequence). Trimming left V 0 bases short and J 4 bases short, with 10 bases between. This CDR3 is 15 amino acids long. CDR3 sequence (DNA): TGTGCCAGTAGTATAGATCCAGGGCTAAATCAGCCCCAGCATTTT. Its protein product is CASSIDPGLNQPQHF.

This chain uses TRBV2 with TRBJ1-1; 7 nucleotides line up with TRBD1. Germline CDR1 and CDR2: SNHLY and FYNNEI. Trimming cost V 8 bases and J 5 bases; bases outside gene matches: 8. The CDR3 runs to 13 residues. Here the CDR3 reads CASGRQGRTEAFF. Written as DNA, the CDR3 is TGTGCCAGCGGAAGACAGGGTCGGACTGAAGCTTTCTTT.

CDR3 coding DNA: TGTGCCAGCAGCTTGGACAGAAACACCGGGGAGCTGTTTTTT. It codes for CASSLDRNTGELFF. The gene calls are TRBV5-4 and TRBJ2-2; D gene unclear. Germline V gives CDR1 SGHNT, CDR2 YYREEE (reference sequence). The CDR3 covers 14 residues. V lost 0 bases to trimming and J lost 2 bases, with 5 bases between them.

This sequence joins TRBV7-2 and TRBJ2-5, with 7 bases identical to TRBD2. V lost 3 bases, J lost 0 bases, and 1 base stayed unmatched. The CDR3 sequence is 14 residues long. Germline CDR1 and CDR2: SGHTA and FQGNSA. CDR3: CASSFSGYQETQYF. CDR3 nucleotides: TGTGCCAGCAGCTTTAGCGGGTACCAAGAGACCCAGTACTTC.

The gene calls are TRBV2 and TRBJ1-1; 8 positions agree with TRBD1. The CDR3 runs 16 residues. J gave up 4 bases and V 7 bases, and 14 bases lay outside the gene matches. Looked up from germline, CDR1 is SNHLY and CDR2 is FYNNEI. The CDR3 DNA reads TGTGCCAGCACTCTTCAGAGGACAGGGAAGGGCACTGAAGCTTTCTTT. Protein: CASTLQRTGKGTEAFF.

This rearrangement joins TRBV10-1 to TRBJ2-3, with D perhaps TRBD2 (7 bases). V dropped 4 bases and J dropped 8 bases, with 16 bases sitting between them. CDR1 is WNHNN and CDR2 is SYGVQD in the germline V gene (reference sequence). This CDR3 is 14 amino acids long. The CDR3 DNA is TGCGCCAGCAGTGGAACAGGGAGGGGAGGTACGCAGTATTTT. Protein: CASSGTGRGGTQYF.

CDR3 DNA sequence: TGTGCCAGCAGTTTATCTTGGGACAGGGGGTATATAGATACGCAGTATTTT. Translation gives CASSLSWDRGYIDTQYF. This chain connects TRBV28 to TRBJ2-3, with 11 bases lining up with TRBD1. The CDR3 extends over 17 amino acids. Germline lookup yields CDR1 MDHEN and CDR2 SYDVKM. The V and J ends lost 1 base and 5 bases, in that order; junction bases with no gene match: 8.

V usage is TRBV2 and J usage is TRBJ1-2; D perhaps matches TRBD1 (6 bases). Trimming took 1 base from V and 8 from J, leaving 11 bases between them. The germline CDR1 and CDR2 sequences are SNHLY and FYNNEI. The CDR3 contains 13 residues. As DNA, the CDR3 is TGTGCCAGCAGTGAAGGGCAGGGGAGAGGCTACACCTTC. Its protein is CASSEGQGRGYTF.

J is TRBJ2-1 and V is TRBV12-5; tentatively, D is TRBD2 (5 bases). The CDR3 has 14 residues. Trimming shortened V by 4 bases and J by 6 bases, and 13 bases separated the two germline ends. Germline CDR1 is LGHNT and CDR2 is FRNRAP. Here the CDR3 DNA reads TGTGCTAGTGGTTCAAGAATCGGAGGCAATGAGCAGTTCTTC. Translation: CASGSRIGGNEQFF.

This clone was seen only a few times. The gene calls are TRBV15 and TRBJ1-2; a possible D gene is TRBD1 (5 bases). The CDR3 contains 15 residues. Trimming cost V 5 bases and J 5 bases, with 18 bases left between them. The germline CDR1 and CDR2 sequences are LNHNV and YYDKDF (reference sequence). CDR3 nucleotides: TGTGCCACCAGCCCTGAGACGGGGCGGGGATATGGCTACACCTTC. Translation: CATSPETGRGYGYTF.

The V gene is TRBV10-3, the J gene TRBJ1-1; D not resolved. The ends were cut back, 11 bases at V and 5 bases at J, with 18 bases in the middle. CDR3 size: 13 residues. The germline V gene has CDR1 ENHRY and CDR2 SYGVKD. As DNA, the CDR3 is TGTGCCTCCATCCCCTCCGGGGATACTGAAGCTTTCTTT. It is translated as CASIPSGDTEAFF.

The chain uses TRBV19 and TRBJ1-5; TRBD1 aligns across 12 bases. V dropped 6 bases and J dropped 6; count of bases not matched to a gene: 6. This CDR3 has 15 amino acids. Germline V lookup: CDR1 LNHDA, CDR2 SQIVND (reference sequence). CDR3 DNA: TGTGCCAGTAGGTCGGGACAGGGGGCTGGTCAGCCCCAGCATTTT. As protein: CASRSGQGAGQPQHF.

The rearrangement links TRBV9 to TRBJ2-1; TRBD2 aligns across 8 bases. This CDR3 region has 14 residues. Trimming removed 2 bases from V and 8 bases from J; junction bases left unmatched: 6. Germline V lookup: CDR1 SGDLS, CDR2 YYNGEE. This chain's CDR3 is CASSVLAGSDEQFF. CDR3 nucleotides: TGTGCCAGCAGCGTTTTAGCGGGGAGCGATGAGCAGTTCTTC. Full variable domain (remainder filled in from reference TRBV9 and TRBJ2-1): DSGVTQTPKHLITATGQRVTLRCSPRSGDLSVYWYQQSLDQGLQFLIQYYNGEERAKGNILERFSAQQFPDLHSELNLSSLELGDSALYFCASSVLAGSDEQFFGPGTRLTVL.

This clone was recorded many times. V and J are TRBV10-3 and TRBJ1-3; possibly TRBD1 for D (5 bases). Germline-derived CDR1 and CDR2 are ENHRY and SYGVKD. The CDR3 runs 13 residues. V dropped 11 bases and J dropped 0 bases, with 11 bases sitting between them. CDR3 sequence reads: CALRQPSGNTIYF. The CDR3 nucleotides read TGTGCCTTACGACAGCCCTCTGGAAACACCATATATTTT.

The rearrangement uses TRBV19 and TRBJ1-4; 8 bases align to TRBD1. V shed 10 bases and J 4 bases; nucleotides not matched to a gene: 8. The length of the CDR3 is 14 residues. CDR1 LNHDA and CDR2 SQIVND come from the germline V gene (reference sequence). CDR3 sequence reads: CATTGGDSNEKLFF. The CDR3 nucleotides read TGTGCCACCACAGGGGGGGACAGTAATGAAAAACTGTTTTTT.

This clone was seen only once. The rearrangement uses TRBV27 and TRBJ1-5; D remains ambiguous. This CDR3 has 14 amino acids. The germline V and J ends were trimmed by 5 bases and 4 bases, with 12 bases remaining between them. The V gene's germline CDR1 is MNHEY and CDR2 SMNVEV (reference sequence). The CDR3 DNA follows: TGTGCCAGCAGTCGGACTTCCGCAAATCAGCCCCAGCATTTT. Protein sequence: CASSRTSANQPQHF.